Listed here are 25 T cell receptor beta chains from one sample, sequenced in a study of post-analysis software for immune sequencing data. The antigens these receptors bind are not known. Study observations and caveats: Several TRBV segments were more frequent in patients than controls; TRBV5-6, TRBV5-1 and TRBV20-1 belonged to this group.

Included in the TCR beta cDNA libraries were unique molecular identifiers. TCRdb re-derived calls from the PCR reads in MiXCR, one entry per CDR3 protein. This table holds more than 450,000 distinct CDR3 sequences, around 31% found once. The sequenced material came from blood. The source of these receptors is a girl younger than 18 with multiple sclerosis.

In this sample, this clonotype turned up a few times. The chain is built from TRBV7-9 and TRBJ1-1; the match to TRBD1 covers 7 bases. J lost 5 bases, V lost 1 base, and 4 bases had no gene match. Germline V gene sequence: CDR1 SEHNR, CDR2 FQNEAQ (reference sequence). This CDR3 spans 14 amino acids. For the CDR3, the DNA is TGTGCCAGCAGCTTAGAGGGGGCGAGGACTGAAGCTTTCTTT. It yields the protein CASSLEGARTEAFF. The full variable domain, rest sourced from reference TRBV7-9 and TRBJ1-1, is DTGVSQNPRHKITKRGQNVTFRCDPISEHNRLYWYRQTLGQGPEFLTYFQNEAQLEKSRLLSDRFSAERPKGSFSTLEIQRTEQGDSAMYLCASSLEGARTEAFFGQGTRLTVV.

The table lists this clonotype with many counts. This chain links TRBV5-1 with TRBJ2-5; D ambiguous. V shed 0 bases and J shed 1 base, with 7 bases lying between them. Germline-derived CDR1 and CDR2 are SGHRS and YFSETQ. The CDR3 contains 14 residues. CDR3 sequence (DNA): TGCGCCAGCAGCTTGGGAGACTCCCAAGAGACCCAGTACTTC. It encodes CASSLGDSQETQYF.

There are a few counts of this clonotype. The V and J genes are TRBV20-1 and TRBJ1-5; TRBD1 matches at 7 bases. CDR3 size: 13 residues. V trimming: 6 bases; J trimming: 5 bases; junction bases outside the gene matches: 7. The V gene's germline CDR1 is DFQATT and CDR2 SNEGSKA (reference sequence). The CDR3 region is CSARQGGDQPQHF. The CDR3 bases are TGCAGTGCCAGACAGGGAGGGGATCAGCCCCAGCATTTT.

The chain joins TRBV25-1 to TRBJ2-7, with a weak D call TRBD1 (5 bases). This CDR3 has 13 amino acids. Trimming cost V 7 bases and J 4 bases, with 14 bases left between them. Germline assignment: CDR1 MGHDK and CDR2 SYGVNS. CDR3 loop: CASKDGREYEQYF. CDR3 DNA: TGTGCCAGCAAGGACGGCAGGGAATACGAGCAGTACTTC.

J is TRBJ1-1 and V is TRBV29-1; D is uncertain. This CDR3 has 13 amino acids. Trimming removed 6 bases from V and 3 bases from J, with 14 bases in between. From germline, CDR1 is SQVTM and CDR2 ANQGSEA. The CDR3 protein is CSVEVQRDTEAFF. CDR3 DNA: TGCAGCGTGGAGGTTCAGAGAGACACTGAAGCTTTCTTT. The full variable domain, in which reference TRBV29-1 and TRBJ1-1 provide the parts outside the CDR3, is SAVISQKPSRDICQRGTSLTIQCQVDSQVTMMFWYRQQPGQSLTLIATANQGSEATYESGFVIDKFPISRPNLTFSTLTVSNMSPEDSSIYLCSVEVQRDTEAFFGQGTRLTVV.

The rearrangement uses TRBV2 and TRBJ2-6; 7 bases are shared with TRBD1. J lost 6 bases, V lost 4 bases, and 3 bases had no gene match. CDR3 size: 14 residues. The germline gives CDR1 SNHLY, CDR2 FYNNEI. In nucleotides, the CDR3 is TGTGCCAGCAGTGCACAGGGGTTGGCCAACGTCCTGACTTTC. This codes for CASSAQGLANVLTF.

The DNA for the CDR3 is TGTGCCAGCAGCTCGACAGTTTTAAGTAATCAGCCCCAGCATTTT. This translates into CASSSTVLSNQPQHF. The V and J genes are TRBV7-9 and TRBJ1-5; weak D call: TRBD1 (5 bases). CDR3 length equals 15 residues. Trimming cost V 4 bases and J 4 bases, with 14 bases left between them. Per the germline V gene, CDR1 is SEHNR and CDR2 is FQNEAQ (reference sequence).

Only a few counts were recorded for this clonotype. V and J are TRBV28 and TRBJ1-1; D is undetermined. Trimming removed 2 bases at V and 3 bases at J, with 10 bases between. Per the germline V gene, CDR1 is MDHEN and CDR2 is SYDVKM. The CDR3 has 14 amino acids. CDR3 DNA sequence: TGTGCCAGCAGTTTAGTACAGCTTGACACTGAAGCTTTCTTT. Protein sequence: CASSLVQLDTEAFF.

This chain links TRBV20-1 with TRBJ1-5; 7 bases map to TRBD1. CDR1 is DFQATT, CDR2 SNEGSKA, per germline (reference sequence). The CDR3 loop spans 13 amino acids. V lost 8 bases to trimming and J lost 6 bases; unmatched junction nucleotides: 10. The CDR3 loop is CSLNQGVGQPQHF. The CDR3 coding sequence is TGCAGTTTAAATCAGGGGGTCGGTCAGCCCCAGCATTTT.

This clonotype came up many times. V usage is TRBV10-2 and J usage is TRBJ2-3; D is uncertain. This CDR3 region has 12 residues. Germline V CDR1 and CDR2: WSHSY, SAAADI. V lost 6 bases and J lost 5, with 9 bases in between. CDR3 DNA sequence: TGCGCCAGCAGCTTACAGCGAGATACGCAGTATTTT. Protein product: CASSLQRDTQYF.

The chain employs TRBV29-1 and TRBJ2-3; D ambiguous. The CDR3 covers 14 residues. V gave up 3 bases and J gave up 0 bases, with 10 bases separating them. CDR1 and CDR2 from the germline V gene are SQVTM and ANQGSEA. The CDR3 coding sequence is TGCAGCGTTGAGCGGCAGACTAGCACAGATACGCAGTATTTT. It codes for CSVERQTSTDTQYF.

V is TRBV9 and J is TRBJ2-1, with 11 nucleotides matching TRBD2. Trimming cost V 4 bases and J 5 bases; bases outside gene matches: 8. This CDR3 region has 16 residues. CDR1 is SGDLS, CDR2 YYNGEE, per germline. The CDR3 sequence: CASSFSGGAGNNEQFF. The CDR3 region has the DNA TGTGCCAGCAGCTTTAGCGGGGGGGCCGGAAACAATGAGCAGTTCTTC. Together with reference TRBV9 and TRBJ2-1, the CDR3 gives the full variable domain: DSGVTQTPKHLITATGQRVTLRCSPRSGDLSVYWYQQSLDQGLQFLIQYYNGEERAKGNILERFSAQQFPDLHSELNLSSLELGDSALYFCASSFSGGAGNNEQFFGPGTRLTVL.

Points on this clonotype: A single base separates this from a much larger clone, so it may be a read error. The chain carries TRBV7-3 and TRBJ2-1, with TRBD2 matching 11 bases. This CDR3 is 15 amino acids long. The germline gives CDR1 SGHTA, CDR2 FQGTGA. The DNA for the CDR3 is TGTGCCAGCAGCTTAAGACTAGCGGGGAACAATAAGCAGTTCTTC. This encodes CASSLRLAGNNKQFF.

This clonotype appeared many times. The rearrangement uses TRBV11-2 and TRBJ2-1; 11 bases align to TRBD2. This CDR3 region has 19 residues. V lost 2 bases and J lost 7; bases outside the gene matches: 16. The V gene's germline CDR1 is SGHAT and CDR2 FQNNGV. This CDR3 reads CASSLSWGPSGGLVNEQFF. CDR3 sequence (DNA): TGTGCCAGCAGCTTATCGTGGGGGCCTAGCGGGGGGCTTGTTAATGAGCAGTTCTTC.

The genes are TRBV11-3 and TRBJ2-1, with TRBD2 matching 9 bases. J lost 2 bases, V lost 5 bases, and 7 bases had no gene match. Germline loops: CDR1 SGHNT, CDR2 YENEEA. This CDR3 has 16 residues. CDR3 amino acids: CASSGLAGDTYNEQFF. CDR3 nucleotides: TGTGCCAGCAGCGGATTAGCGGGGGACACCTACAATGAGCAGTTCTTC.

V usage is TRBV20-1 and J usage is TRBJ2-7, with D possibly called TRBD1 or TRBD2 (5 bases each). The J call may be wrong; the DNA end is better matched by TRBJ2-4. This CDR3 comprises 14 residues. Germline-derived CDR1 and CDR2 are DFQATT and SNEGSKA (reference sequence). The CDR3 coding sequence is TGCAGTGCTAGAGATGGGACCGTCAGAAACATTCAGTACTTC. Translating gives CSARDGTVRNIQYF.

The chain combines TRBV4-1 with TRBJ2-7, with 7 bases identical to TRBD2. CDR3 size: 13 residues. Germline V gene sequence: CDR1 MGHRA, CDR2 YSYEKL. V lost 4 bases and J lost 10; bases outside the gene matches: 10. The CDR3 DNA follows: TGCGCCAGCAGCCCCCCGGGGAGGGCTCACCAGTACTTC. Protein sequence: CASSPPGRAHQYF.

This chain connects TRBV28 to TRBJ2-5, with 13 positions matching TRBD2. CDR1 is MDHEN, CDR2 SYDVKM, per germline. This CDR3 spans 15 amino acids. V shed 5 bases, J shed 4 bases, and the junction held 4 bases outside the gene matches. The CDR3 DNA sequence: TGTGCCAGCAGTACTAGCGGGGGGGCTCGAGAGACCCAGTACTTC. Its protein is CASSTSGGARETQYF.

The chain joins TRBV12-3 or TRBV12-4 to TRBJ2-4; 8 bases match TRBD1. The CDR3 consists of 14 residues. The trim removed 5 bases at V and 6 bases at J, leaving 6 bases unmatched. CDR3 sequence: CASSLRQGRNIQYF. The CDR3, as DNA: TGTGCCAGCAGTCTTCGACAGGGGAGAAACATTCAGTACTTC.

The chain combines TRBV5-1 with TRBJ1-2; 7 positions agree with TRBD1. V was clipped by 5 bases and J by 8 bases; unmatched bases: 9. There are 13 residues in the CDR3. The germline gives CDR1 SGHRS, CDR2 YFSETQ. The CDR3 DNA reads TGCGCCAGCAGGATGAGGGGGCCGTTCGGCTACACCTTC. It yields the protein CASRMRGPFGYTF.

The chain is built from TRBV15 and TRBJ2-5; 9 bases are a match to TRBD1. Germline-derived CDR1 and CDR2 are LNHNV and YYDKDF (reference sequence). The CDR3 covers 15 residues. V gave up 2 bases and J gave up 2 bases; unmatched junction bases: 3. The CDR3 loop is CATSRPTGGQETQYF. The CDR3 DNA follows: TGTGCCACCAGCAGACCGACAGGGGGTCAAGAGACCCAGTACTTC.

A few counts support this clonotype. The chain is built from TRBV5-4 and TRBJ2-7, with 8 nucleotides matching TRBD2. This CDR3 contains 13 residues. The germline gives CDR1 SGHNT, CDR2 YYREEE (reference sequence). Trimming at V came to 4 bases and at J to 1 base, leaving 1 base not matched to a gene. The CDR3 is CASSREGSYEQYF. CDR3 nucleotides: TGTGCCAGCAGCCGGGAGGGATCCTACGAGCAGTACTTC. The full variable domain, completed using reference TRBV5-4 and TRBJ2-7, is ETGVTQSPTHLIKTRGQQVTLRCSSQSGHNTVSWYQQALGQGPQFIFQYYREEENGRGNFPPRFSGLQFPNYSSELNVNALELDDSALYLCASSREGSYEQYFGPGTRLTVT.

The chain uses TRBV6-1 and TRBJ2-7; D gene unclear. The CDR3 spans 12 residues. V lost 1 base and J lost 7, with 8 bases in between. Germline V gene sequence: CDR1 MNHNS, CDR2 SASEGT. CDR3: CASSEVRWEQYF. CDR3 nucleotides: TGTGCCAGCAGTGAAGTAAGGTGGGAGCAGTACTTC.

The V gene is TRBV10-3, the J gene TRBJ2-4; D not certain. Near its end, the DNA agrees better with TRBJ2-5, so the J call may be wrong. CDR3 length: 14 amino acids. CDR1 is ENHRY, CDR2 SYGVKD, per germline. CDR3 sequence (DNA): TGTGCCATCAGTGAGTCGGACCTTCAAGAGACCCAGTACTTC. Its translation: CAISESDLQETQYF.

The chain links TRBV6-5 to TRBJ2-3; 9 positions agree with TRBD2. The CDR3 runs 15 residues. The V gene's germline CDR1 is MNHEY and CDR2 SVGAGI. Trimming cost V 7 bases and J 1 base; bases outside gene matches: 6. CDR3 DNA: TGTGCCAGCATTAAGCGGGGGGTTCGCACAGATACGCAGTATTTT. Amino acids: CASIKRGVRTDTQYF.